The 14 T cell receptor beta chains below were found in one sample sequenced in a study of blood T cell repertoires in COVID-19. Clones were sequenced by immunoSEQ multiplex PCR, and TCRdb holds only the in-frame ones, with some missing. The profile shows more than 250,000 clones, around 82% of them singletons. Sequenced: peripheral blood. The origin of the receptors is a human donor in a cohort sampled during active COVID-19.

The genes are TRBV6-5 and TRBJ2-7, with TRBD2 identical over 13 bases. Trimming at V came to 6 bases and at J to 6 bases, leaving 8 bases not matched to a gene. Germline V gives CDR1 MNHEY, CDR2 SVGAGI. This CDR3 has 15 residues. The CDR3 coding sequence is TGTGCCAGCAGGCTCGGACTAGCGGGAGTGGCCGAGCAGTACTTC. It specifies CASRLGLAGVAEQYF.

The V gene is TRBV15, the J gene TRBJ2-1; 9 bases line up with TRBD2. Germline assignment: CDR1 LNHNV and CDR2 YYDKDF (reference sequence). This CDR3 contains 12 residues. The J segment lost 8 bases and the V segment lost 7 bases, leaving 3 bases of the junction unmatched. The CDR3 protein is CATISGGHEQFF. The CDR3, as DNA: TGTGCCACCATTAGCGGGGGTCATGAGCAGTTCTTC.

This chain connects TRBV5-6 to TRBJ2-1; 7 positions match TRBD1. The CDR3 is 14 amino acids. V lost 2 bases to trimming and J lost 10 bases; unmatched junction nucleotides: 9. The germline CDR1 and CDR2 sequences are SGHDT and YYEEEE. CDR3 sequence (DNA): TGTGCCAGCAGCTTAGGGCAGGGGGTGGGCGAGCAGTTCTTC. This gives the protein CASSLGQGVGEQFF. The full variable domain, its missing parts supplied by reference TRBV5-6 and TRBJ2-1, is DAGVTQSPTHLIKTRGQQVTLRCSPKSGHDTVSWYQQALGQGPQFIFQYYEEEERQRGNFPDRFSGHQFPNYSSELNVNALLLGDSALYLCASSLGQGVGEQFFGPGTRLTVL.

The chain combines TRBV3-1 (or the pseudogene TRBV3-2) with TRBJ2-7; TRBD1 matches 9 bases. J lost 6 bases, V lost 1 base, and 7 bases had no gene match. This CDR3 is 15 amino acids long. In germline, CDR1 is LGHDT, CDR2 YNNKEL (reference sequence). Written as DNA, the CDR3 is TGTGCCAGCAGCCAAGTCCGACAGGGGGGTGGCGAGCAGTACTTC. Its protein is CASSQVRQGGGEQYF.

The chain carries TRBV3-1 (or the pseudogene TRBV3-2) and TRBJ2-7, with TRBD2 identical over 10 bases. Germline-derived CDR1 and CDR2 are LGHDT and YNNKEL (reference sequence). V lost 4 bases and J lost 3; bases outside the gene matches: 6. The CDR3 consists of 15 residues. In DNA form, the CDR3 reads TGTGCCAGCAGCCCACAGCGGGGGGGCCTCTACGAGCAGTACTTC. Protein sequence: CASSPQRGGLYEQYF.

This clone was detected only once. The V and J genes are TRBV9 and TRBJ2-7, with 7 bases aligning to TRBD1. CDR3 size: 13 residues. Germline V gene data show CDR1 as SGDLS and CDR2 as YYNGEE. Losses at the gene ends were 4 bases for V and 7 bases for J; bases not matched to a gene: 8. The CDR3 DNA follows: TGTGCCAGCAGCTTAGGGACAGTCCAAGAGCAGTACTTC. This codes for CASSLGTVQEQYF.

The V call is TRBV13, the J call TRBJ2-5; 11 bases fit TRBD1. CDR1 PRHDT and CDR2 FYEKMQ come from the germline V gene (reference sequence). The CDR3 is 18 residues long. V lost 2 bases to trimming and J lost 0 bases; unmatched junction nucleotides: 8. The CDR3 reads CASSLSRDRGYYQETQYF. The DNA for the CDR3 is TGTGCCAGCAGCTTATCCCGGGACAGGGGGTACTACCAAGAGACCCAGTACTTC.

The rearrangement joins TRBV7-2 to TRBJ2-1; 10 nucleotides line up with TRBD1. This CDR3 region has 15 residues. V trimming: 2 bases; J trimming: 10 bases; junction bases outside the gene matches: 8. CDR1 and CDR2 (germline): SGHTA, FQGNSA. The CDR3 here is CASSLQEGTGAEQFF. CDR3 DNA: TGTGCCAGCAGCTTACAAGAGGGGACAGGGGCCGAGCAGTTCTTC.

This CDR3 reads CASSQGGGGGEQFF. The CDR3 nucleotides are TGTGCCAGCAGCCAAGGGGGTGGAGGAGGTGAGCAGTTCTTC. This chain joins TRBV3-1 (or the pseudogene TRBV3-2) and TRBJ2-1; the D gene is possibly TRBD2 (5 bases). CDR3 length equals 14 residues. The germline V gene has CDR1 LGHDT and CDR2 YNNKEL (reference sequence). Between the trimmed V and J ends, which lost 1 base and 9 bases, there was a span of 13 bases.

This chain joins TRBV2 and TRBJ1-2, with 8 bases lining up with TRBD1. Germline lookup yields CDR1 SNHLY and CDR2 FYNNEI. With 4 bases clipped from V and 7 bases from J, the junction kept 5 bases outside the gene matches. The CDR3 loop spans 13 amino acids. CDR3 protein: CASSAGGGGGYTF. Written as DNA, the CDR3 is TGTGCCAGCAGTGCAGGGGGCGGGGGTGGCTACACCTTC.

The V call is TRBV5-1, the J call TRBJ2-5; 8 bases line up with TRBD2. V was clipped by 0 bases and J by 3 bases; unmatched bases: 10. The germline gives CDR1 SGHRS, CDR2 YFSETQ. CDR3 length: 17 amino acids. The CDR3 reads CASSLAGISGAKETQYF. As DNA, the CDR3 is TGCGCCAGCAGCTTGGCCGGTATTAGCGGGGCCAAAGAGACCCAGTACTTC.

This rearrangement joins TRBV19 to TRBJ1-4; D gene unclear. The CDR3 totals 14 residues. V lost 3 bases and J 7 bases, leaving 12 bases between the germline ends. Per germline, CDR1 LNHDA and CDR2 SQIVND (reference sequence). Here the CDR3 DNA reads TGTGCCAGTAGTATCATGCAGACAAGTGAAAAACTGTTTTTT. Translated: CASSIMQTSEKLFF.

At least ten counts were recorded for this clone. The chain has TRBV11-3 and TRBJ2-7; the D gene is possibly TRBD1 (6 bases). V lost 0 bases and J 0 bases, leaving 9 bases between the germline ends. Germline V CDR1 and CDR2: SGHNT, YENEEA. The CDR3 loop spans 15 amino acids. The DNA of the CDR3 is TGTGCCAGCAGCTTAGAGGCAGGGGACTCCTACGAGCAGTACTTC. This translates into CASSLEAGDSYEQYF.

This chain joins TRBV4-2 and TRBJ1-2, with 8 bases aligning to TRBD1. Germline CDR1 LGHNA, CDR2 YNFKEQ. CDR3 size: 14 residues. V shed 7 bases, J shed 7 bases, and the junction held 11 bases outside the gene matches. CDR3 in DNA: TGTGCCAGCACCCCCACAGGGGGAACTAGTGGCTACACCTTC. Amino acids: CASTPTGGTSGYTF.